Included here is one T cell receptor (beta chain) sequence, with context. Sequencing used immunoSEQ multiplex PCR; TCRdb keeps in-frame clones, though not all of them. In the table there are 95,000 to 150,000 clones, more than 70% of which are singletons. Germline CDR1 and CDR2: SGHVS and FNYEAQ. V was pared by 4 bases and J by 5 bases, with 21 bases between. The CDR3 has 16 amino acids. This record belongs to a study of blood T cell repertoires in COVID-19. The overall study: The origin of the acute and convalescent COVID-19 samples was the United States, Italy and Spain. T cells, B-cell-depleted T cells, or PBMCs supplied cDNA or gDNA.

The receptor's source is a human donor in a cohort sampled during active COVID-19. The source material was peripheral blood. The gene calls are TRBV7-6 and TRBJ2-7, with TRBD2 as a possible D gene (6 bases). The DNA of the CDR3 is TGTGCCAGCAGCTCCGAGGCTGGTGCGGGCGGGGACGAGCAGTACTTC. This encodes CASSSEAGAGGDEQYF.